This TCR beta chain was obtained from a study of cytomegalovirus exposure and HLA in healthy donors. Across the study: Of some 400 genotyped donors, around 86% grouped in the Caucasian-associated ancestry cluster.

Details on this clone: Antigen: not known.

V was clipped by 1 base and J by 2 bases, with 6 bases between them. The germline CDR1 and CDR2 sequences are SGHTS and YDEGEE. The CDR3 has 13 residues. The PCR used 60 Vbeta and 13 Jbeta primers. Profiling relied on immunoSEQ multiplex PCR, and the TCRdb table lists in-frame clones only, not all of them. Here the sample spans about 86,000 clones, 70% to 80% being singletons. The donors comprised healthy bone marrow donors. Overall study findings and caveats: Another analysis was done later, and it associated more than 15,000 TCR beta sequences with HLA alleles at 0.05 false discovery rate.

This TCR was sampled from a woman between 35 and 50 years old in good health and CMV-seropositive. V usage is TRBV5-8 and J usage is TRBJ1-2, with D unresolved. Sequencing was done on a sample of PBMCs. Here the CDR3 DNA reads TGTGCCAGCAGCTTGCACATGAACTATGGCTACACCTTC. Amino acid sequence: CASSLHMNYGYTF.